This T cell receptor beta chain is from a study of early T cells in non-severe SARS-CoV-2 infection. This clonotype was picked up a small number of times. This CDR3 is 14 amino acids long. Germline values: CDR1 LGHNT, CDR2 FRNRAP. V gave up 6 bases and J gave up 3 bases, with 12 bases separating them. Researchers tagged individual cDNA molecules with unique molecular identifiers. One entry per CDR3 protein results from TCRdb running MiXCR on the 5' RACE reads. The data contain 57,000 or so distinct CDR3 sequences, about 12% of them singletons. Sample: whole blood. The clonotype originates from an adult who was a healthcare worker with PCR-confirmed SARS-CoV-2 infection or an uninfected control (not recorded which). The V gene is TRBV12-5, the J gene TRBJ1-5, with D possibly TRBD1 on 5 matching bases. The CDR3 nucleotides read TGTGCTAGTGGCGAAGGACAAGTCAATCAGCCCCAGCATTTT. Translating it yields CASGEGQVNQPQHF.